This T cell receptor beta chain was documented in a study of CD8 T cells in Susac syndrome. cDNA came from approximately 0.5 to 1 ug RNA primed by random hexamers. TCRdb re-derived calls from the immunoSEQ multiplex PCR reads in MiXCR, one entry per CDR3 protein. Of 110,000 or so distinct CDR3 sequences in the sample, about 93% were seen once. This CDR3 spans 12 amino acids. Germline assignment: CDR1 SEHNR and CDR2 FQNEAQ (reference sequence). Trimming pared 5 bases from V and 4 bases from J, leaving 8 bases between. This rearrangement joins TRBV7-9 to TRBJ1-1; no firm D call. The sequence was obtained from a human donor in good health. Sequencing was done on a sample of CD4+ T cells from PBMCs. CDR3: CASSARGTEAFF. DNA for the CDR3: TGTGCCAGCAGCGCCCGCGGCACTGAAGCTTTCTTT.